Below are 2 T cell receptor beta chains sequenced from a single sample in a study of T-cell reconstitution after alpha-beta-depleted transplantation in children. Researchers prepared the TCRbeta library using unique molecular identifiers, the study reports. TCRdb re-analysed the PCR reads in MiXCR, keeping a single row per CDR3 protein. Of approximately 150,000 distinct CDR3 sequences in the sample, roughly 9% are singletons; the top ten hold around a sixth. Sequencing was performed on PBMCs, mostly from graft donor cells, taken 180 days after TCRalphabeta/CD19-depleted stem cell transplant. These TCRs come from a female patient under 10 years old who had a stem cell transplant for congenital amegakaryocytic thrombocytopenia, so the T cells may come from the graft donor.

In its sample, this clonotype was seen many times. The V and J genes are TRBV20-1 and TRBJ2-5, with 10 bases identical to TRBD2. Germline lookup yields CDR1 DFQATT and CDR2 SNEGSKA (reference sequence). After removal of 5 bases from V and 6 bases from J, the junction contained 9 bases not matched to a gene. The CDR3 contains 14 residues. The CDR3 nucleotides read TGCAGTGCTGGACCGGGACTAGCGCATAAGACCCAGTACTTC. Amino acids: CSAGPGLAHKTQYF.

This chain links TRBV20-1 with TRBJ2-3; tentatively, D is TRBD2 (6 bases). Trimming cost V 5 bases and J 2 bases, with 17 bases left between them. Germline assignment: CDR1 DFQATT and CDR2 SNEGSKA (reference sequence). The CDR3 extends over 15 amino acids. This chain's CDR3 is CSARDGGVPTDTQYF. The CDR3 DNA is TGCAGTGCTCGGGACGGAGGGGTCCCCACAGATACGCAGTATTTT.